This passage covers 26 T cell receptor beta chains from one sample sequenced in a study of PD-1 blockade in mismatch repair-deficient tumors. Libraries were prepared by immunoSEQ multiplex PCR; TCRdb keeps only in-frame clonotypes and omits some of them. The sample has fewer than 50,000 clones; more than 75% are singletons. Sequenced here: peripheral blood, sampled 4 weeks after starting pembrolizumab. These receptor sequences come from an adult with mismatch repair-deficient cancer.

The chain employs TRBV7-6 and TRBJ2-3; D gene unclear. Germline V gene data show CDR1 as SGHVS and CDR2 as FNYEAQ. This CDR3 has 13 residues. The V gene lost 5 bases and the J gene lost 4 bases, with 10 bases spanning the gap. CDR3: CASSIRLADTQYF. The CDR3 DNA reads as TGTGCCAGCAGCATTAGACTGGCAGATACGCAGTATTTT.

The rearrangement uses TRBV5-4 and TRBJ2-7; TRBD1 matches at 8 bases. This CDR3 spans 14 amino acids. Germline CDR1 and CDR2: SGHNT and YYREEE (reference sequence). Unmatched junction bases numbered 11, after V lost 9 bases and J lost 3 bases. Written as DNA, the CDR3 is TGTGCCACCAACGGAGGACAGGGAAGCTACGAGCAGTACTTC. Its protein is CATNGGQGSYEQYF. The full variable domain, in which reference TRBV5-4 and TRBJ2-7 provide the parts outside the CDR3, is ETGVTQSPTHLIKTRGQQVTLRCSSQSGHNTVSWYQQALGQGPQFIFQYYREEENGRGNFPPRFSGLQFPNYSSELNVNALELDDSALYLCATNGGQGSYEQYFGPGTRLTVT.

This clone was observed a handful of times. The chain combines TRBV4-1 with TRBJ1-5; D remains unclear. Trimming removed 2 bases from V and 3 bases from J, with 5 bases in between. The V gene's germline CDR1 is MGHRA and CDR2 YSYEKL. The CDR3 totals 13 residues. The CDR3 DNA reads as TGCGCCAGCAGCCAATCCGCCAATCAGCCCCAGCATTTT. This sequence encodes CASSQSANQPQHF.

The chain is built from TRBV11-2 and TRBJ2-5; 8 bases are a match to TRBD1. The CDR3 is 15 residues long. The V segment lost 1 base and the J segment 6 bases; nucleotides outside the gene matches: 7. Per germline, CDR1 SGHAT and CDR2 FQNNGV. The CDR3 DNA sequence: TGTGCCAGCAGCTTAGTGGCAGGGGGCATACAGACCCAGTACTTC. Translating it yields CASSLVAGGIQTQYF.

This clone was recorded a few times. DNA for the CDR3: TGCAGCGTTGAAGGGGTTGGCTACACCTTC. Residues: CSVEGVGYTF. This rearrangement joins TRBV29-1 to TRBJ1-2; no reliable D call. Germline V CDR1 and CDR2: SQVTM, ANQGSEA. Trimming removed 1 base from V and 7 bases from J, with 4 bases in between. The CDR3 runs to 10 residues.

CDR3: CASSQGAREQFF. CDR3 bases: TGTGCCAGCAGCCAGGGGGCTAGGGAGCAGTTCTTC. The V gene is TRBV7-6, the J gene TRBJ2-1; 8 bases agree with TRBD1. This CDR3 region has 12 residues. V lost 5 bases, J lost 10 bases, and 4 bases stayed unmatched. Germline V gene data show CDR1 as SGHVS and CDR2 as FNYEAQ.

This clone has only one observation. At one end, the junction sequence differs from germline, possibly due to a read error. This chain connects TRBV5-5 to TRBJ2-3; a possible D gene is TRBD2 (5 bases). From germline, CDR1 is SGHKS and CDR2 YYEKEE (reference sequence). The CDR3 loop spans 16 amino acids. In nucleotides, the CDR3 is TGTGCCAGCAGTTTGGCCGCGCTAGCAGCCACAGATACGCAGTATTTT. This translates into CASSLAALAATDTQYF. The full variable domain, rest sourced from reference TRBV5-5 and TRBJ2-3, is DAGVTQSPTHLIKTRGQQVTLRCSPISGHKSVSWYQQVLGQGPQFIFQYYEKEERGRGNFPDRFSARQFPNYSSELNVNALLLGDSALYLCASSLAALAATDTQYFGPGTRLTVL.

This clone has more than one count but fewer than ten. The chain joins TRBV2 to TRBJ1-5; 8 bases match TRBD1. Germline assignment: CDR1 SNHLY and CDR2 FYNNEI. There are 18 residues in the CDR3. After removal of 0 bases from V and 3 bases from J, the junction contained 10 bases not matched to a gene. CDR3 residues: CASSEALLDRVLNQPQHF. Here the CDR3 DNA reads TGTGCCAGCAGTGAAGCGCTTTTGGACAGGGTTCTCAATCAGCCCCAGCATTTT. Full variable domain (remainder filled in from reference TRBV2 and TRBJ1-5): EPEVTQTPSHQVTQMGQEVILRCVPISNHLYFYWYRQILGQKVEFLVSFYNNEISEKSEIFDDQFSVERPDGSNFTLKIRSTKLEDSAMYFCASSEALLDRVLNQPQHFGDGTRLSIL.

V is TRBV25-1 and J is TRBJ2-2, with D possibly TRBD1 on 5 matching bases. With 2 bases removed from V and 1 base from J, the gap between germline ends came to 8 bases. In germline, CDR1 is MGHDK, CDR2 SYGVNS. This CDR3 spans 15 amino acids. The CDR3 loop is CASSELQGNTGELFF. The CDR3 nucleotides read TGTGCCAGCAGTGAACTCCAGGGGAACACCGGGGAGCTGTTTTTT.

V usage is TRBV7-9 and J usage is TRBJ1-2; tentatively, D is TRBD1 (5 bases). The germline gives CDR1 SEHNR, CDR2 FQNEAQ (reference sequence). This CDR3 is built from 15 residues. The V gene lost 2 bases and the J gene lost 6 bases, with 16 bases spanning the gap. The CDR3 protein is CASSLSGQRVDGYTF. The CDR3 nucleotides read TGTGCCAGCAGCTTATCGGGGCAAAGGGTCGATGGCTACACCTTC. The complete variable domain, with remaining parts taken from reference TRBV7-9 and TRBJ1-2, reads DTGVSQNPRHKITKRGQNVTFRCDPISEHNRLYWYRQTLGQGPEFLTYFQNEAQLEKSRLLSDRFSAERPKGSFSTLEIQRTEQGDSAMYLCASSLSGQRVDGYTFGSGTRLTVV.

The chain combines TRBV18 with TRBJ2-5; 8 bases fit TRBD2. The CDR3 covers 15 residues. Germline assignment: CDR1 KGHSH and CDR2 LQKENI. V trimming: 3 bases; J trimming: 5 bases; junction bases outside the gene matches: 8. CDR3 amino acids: CASSPPGLELETQYF. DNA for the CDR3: TGTGCCAGCTCACCCCCGGGACTAGAGTTGGAGACCCAGTACTTC.

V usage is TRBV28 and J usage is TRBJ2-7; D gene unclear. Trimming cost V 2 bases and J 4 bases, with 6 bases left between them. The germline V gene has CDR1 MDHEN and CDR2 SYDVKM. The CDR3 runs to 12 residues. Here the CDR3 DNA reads TGTGCCAGCAGTTTAGTAGGATACGAGCAGTACTTC. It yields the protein CASSLVGYEQYF.

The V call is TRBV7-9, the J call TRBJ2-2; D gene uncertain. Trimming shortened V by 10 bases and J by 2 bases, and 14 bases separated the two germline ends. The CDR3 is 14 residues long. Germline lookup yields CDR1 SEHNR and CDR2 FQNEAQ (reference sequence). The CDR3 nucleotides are TGTGCCACCCGAGAAGGACCCAACACCGGGGAGCTGTTTTTT. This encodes CATREGPNTGELFF.

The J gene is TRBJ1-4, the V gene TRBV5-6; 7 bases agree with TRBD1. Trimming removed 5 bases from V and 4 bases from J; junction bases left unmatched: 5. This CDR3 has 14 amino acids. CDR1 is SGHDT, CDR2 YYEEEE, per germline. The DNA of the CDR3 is TGTGCCAGCAGAAGGACAGGCTTTAATGAAAAACTGTTTTTT. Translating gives CASRRTGFNEKLFF.

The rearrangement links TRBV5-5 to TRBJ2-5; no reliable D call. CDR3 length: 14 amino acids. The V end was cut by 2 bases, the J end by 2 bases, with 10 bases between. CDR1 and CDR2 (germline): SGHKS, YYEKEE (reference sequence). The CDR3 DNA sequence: TGTGCCAGCAGCTTCGACGGGCCGCAAGAGACCCAGTACTTC. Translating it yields CASSFDGPQETQYF. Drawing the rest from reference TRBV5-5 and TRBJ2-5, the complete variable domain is DAGVTQSPTHLIKTRGQQVTLRCSPISGHKSVSWYQQVLGQGPQFIFQYYEKEERGRGNFPDRFSARQFPNYSSELNVNALLLGDSALYLCASSFDGPQETQYFGPGTRLLVL.

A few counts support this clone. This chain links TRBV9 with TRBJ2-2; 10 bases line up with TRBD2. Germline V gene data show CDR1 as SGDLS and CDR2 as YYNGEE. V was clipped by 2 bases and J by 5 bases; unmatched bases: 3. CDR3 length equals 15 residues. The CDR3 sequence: CASSVGLAWTGELFF. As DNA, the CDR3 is TGTGCCAGCAGCGTGGGACTAGCGTGGACCGGGGAGCTGTTTTTT.

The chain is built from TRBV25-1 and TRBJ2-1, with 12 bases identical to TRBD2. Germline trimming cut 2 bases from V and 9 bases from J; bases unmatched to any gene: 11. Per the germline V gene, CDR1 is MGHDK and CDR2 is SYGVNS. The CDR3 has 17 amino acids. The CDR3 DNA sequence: TGTGCCAGCAGTGAAATGAGGACTAGCGGGAAAGAAAGTGAGCAGTTCTTC. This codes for CASSEMRTSGKESEQFF.

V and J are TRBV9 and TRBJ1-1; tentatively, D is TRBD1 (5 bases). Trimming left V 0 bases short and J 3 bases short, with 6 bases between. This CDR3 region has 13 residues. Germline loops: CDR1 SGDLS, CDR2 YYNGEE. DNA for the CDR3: TGTGCCAGCAGCGTAGAACAGGACACTGAAGCTTTCTTT. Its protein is CASSVEQDTEAFF.

The CDR3 DNA reads TGTGCCAGCAGCTCCACCTTAGGGACAGTGAATGAAAAACTGTTTTTT. Amino acids: CASSSTLGTVNEKLFF. The chain couples TRBV7-9 to TRBJ1-4; 7 positions agree with TRBD1. Looked up from germline, CDR1 is SEHNR and CDR2 is FQNEAQ (reference sequence). This CDR3 has 16 residues. J gave up 5 bases and V 4 bases, and 10 bases lay outside the gene matches.

The CDR3 DNA is TGTGCCAGCACCCTTTCTAGAACTGAAGCTTTCTTT. Encoded protein: CASTLSRTEAFF. The rearrangement uses TRBV27 and TRBJ1-1; the D is unclear. Germline CDR1 is MNHEY and CDR2 is SMNVEV (reference sequence). The V end was cut by 7 bases, the J end by 5 bases, with 11 bases between. The CDR3 is 12 residues long.

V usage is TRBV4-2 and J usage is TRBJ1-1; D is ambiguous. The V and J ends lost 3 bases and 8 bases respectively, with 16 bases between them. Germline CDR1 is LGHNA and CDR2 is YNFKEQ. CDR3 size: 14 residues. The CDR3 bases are TGTGCCAGCAGCCAGGAGCTAGCGGGCCACGAAGCTTTCTTT. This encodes CASSQELAGHEAFF.

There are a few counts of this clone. As DNA, the CDR3 is TGTGCCAGCAGCTTTCCCCTGACGGCAATTCGCACAGATACGCAGTATTTT. Its translation: CASSFPLTAIRTDTQYF. The V call is TRBV7-9, the J call TRBJ2-3; D remains unclear. The CDR3 is 17 residues long. Between the trimmed V and J ends, which lost 3 bases and 1 base, there was a span of 17 bases. CDR1 SEHNR and CDR2 FQNEAQ come from the germline V gene (reference sequence).

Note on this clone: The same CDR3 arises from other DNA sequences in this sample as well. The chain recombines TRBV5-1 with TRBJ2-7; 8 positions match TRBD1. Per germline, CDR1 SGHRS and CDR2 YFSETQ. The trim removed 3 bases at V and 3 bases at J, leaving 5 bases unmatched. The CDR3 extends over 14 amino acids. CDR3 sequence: CASSWGQASYEQYF. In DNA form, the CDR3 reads TGCGCCAGCAGCTGGGGACAGGCAAGCTACGAGCAGTACTTC. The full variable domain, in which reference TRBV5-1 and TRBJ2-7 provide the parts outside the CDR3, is KAGVTQTPRYLIKTRGQQVTLSCSPISGHRSVSWYQQTPGQGLQFLFEYFSETQRNKGNFPGRFSGRQFSNSRSEMNVSTLELGDSALYLCASSWGQASYEQYFGPGTRLTVT.

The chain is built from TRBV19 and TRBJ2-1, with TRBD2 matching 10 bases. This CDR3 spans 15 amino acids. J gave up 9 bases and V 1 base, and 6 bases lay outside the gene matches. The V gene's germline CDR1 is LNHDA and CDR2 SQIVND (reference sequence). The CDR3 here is CASSIASGRAGEQFF. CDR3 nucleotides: TGTGCCAGTAGTATAGCAAGCGGGAGGGCTGGTGAGCAGTTCTTC.

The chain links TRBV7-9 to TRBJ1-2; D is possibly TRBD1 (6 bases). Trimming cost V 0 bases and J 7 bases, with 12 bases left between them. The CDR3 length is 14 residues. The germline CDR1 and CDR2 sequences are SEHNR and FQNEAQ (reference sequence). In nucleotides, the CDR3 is TGTGCCAGCAGCTTAGCTTCCGGGGGCGTTGGCTACACCTTC. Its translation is CASSLASGGVGYTF.

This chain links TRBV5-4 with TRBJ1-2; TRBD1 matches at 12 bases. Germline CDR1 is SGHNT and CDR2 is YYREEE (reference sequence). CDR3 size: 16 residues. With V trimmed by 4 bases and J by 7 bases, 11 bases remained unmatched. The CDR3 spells CASSPRDRGRSGGYTF. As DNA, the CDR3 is TGTGCCAGCAGCCCTCGGGACAGGGGGCGTTCTGGTGGCTACACCTTC. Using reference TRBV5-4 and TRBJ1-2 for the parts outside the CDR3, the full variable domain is ETGVTQSPTHLIKTRGQQVTLRCSSQSGHNTVSWYQQALGQGPQFIFQYYREEENGRGNFPPRFSGLQFPNYSSELNVNALELDDSALYLCASSPRDRGRSGGYTFGSGTRLTVV.